This T cell receptor (beta chain) appears in the sequencing data of a study of Graves' ophthalmopathy and Graves' hyperthyroidism (dated by TCRdb to the late 2010s). Study-level background: Peripheral blood was collected at initial diagnosis, before any treatment. The study used TCR beta repertoire signatures to distinguish Graves' ophthalmopathy from Graves' hyperthyroidism and to predict progression to ophthalmopathy. In total, 135 blood samples were TCR-sequenced: around 42 ophthalmopathy, around 75 hyperthyroidism and some 17 hyperthyroidism-to-ophthalmopathy patients. To explore V-J signatures that separate ophthalmopathy from hyperthyroidism, a discovery set of about a hundred patients was enrolled, consisting of under 50 with ophthalmopathy and about 60 with stable hyperthyroidism. An independent validation cohort was composed of some 19 hyperthyroidism patients and roughly 16 patients who later progressed from hyperthyroidism to ophthalmopathy. In over 5 hyperthyroidism patients, the T-cell repertoire of thyroid tissue was compared with the T-cell repertoire of blood. After sampling, hyperthyroidism patients received methimazole starting at 30 mg daily, and ophthalmopathy patients received high-dose intravenous methylprednisolone. For training and testing, the 100 or so patients in the discovery cohort were randomly divided in a 7:3 ratio. The paper as a whole reports these results and caveats: Ophthalmopathy was separated from stable hyperthyroidism by the 13-signature model with roughly 90% sensitivity and just under 84% specificity in cross-validation and with 80%/75% in the test set. Sample size was not statistically predetermined, and group allocation was not concealed from the investigators. Most of the expanded thyroid clonotypes with a frequency above 0.001 were also detected in blood, and it was suggested that the thyroid immune response may be reflected by blood repertoires. In validation, the model predicted ophthalmopathy progression with about 70% sensitivity and 72.22% specificity; 12 predicted patients were CT-confirmed with GO in a median of around 6 months.

For repertoire sequencing, the TCR beta CDR3 regions were amplified from RNA transcripts. HTBI primers and the Qiagen OneStep RT-PCR kit were used in a first-round RT-PCR, which was followed by a second-round multiplex PCR, size selection and purification. The libraries underwent paired-end sequencing with 100 bp reads on an Illumina HiSeq2000. In the paper's pipeline: SOAPnuke was used to process the reads, throwing out any read that had adapters, had uncalled bases, had a mean Phred below 15, or lacked an exact constant-primer or identifier match. High-quality paired reads were merged with COPE v1.2.5. Clonotypes were defined as unique nucleotide sequences and were aligned to IMGT TRB V, D and J references using MiTCR v1.1. The analysis was limited to V-J combinations with a frequency above 0.0001, which together covered just over 98% of the repertoires. For each V-J combination, a TCR clonal expansion and chaos score was defined as F50 clonal expansion divided by the chaos observed in the TCRdist matrix. Welch's t-statistics and random forest were used to reduce the features to 10 to 15 V-J combinations, which were then used as input to a naive Bayes classifier. The Morisita-Horn index was used to measure how similar the thyroid and blood repertoires were. TCRdb redid the processing of the public reads, applying fastp at Q25 and MiXCR, and retained in-frame beta chains. Rows with a matching CDR3 protein are joined into one entry that keeps the most common DNA and genes. These V and J calls originate from TCRdb's pipeline instead of the authors' own analysis. The sample has roughly 400,000 distinct CDR3 sequences on record, just over 15% of them singletons. The ten largest clones add up to roughly 7% of the sample.

A patient counted as having stable hyperthyroidism if there was no progression to ophthalmopathy within 18 months of follow-up. Hyperthyroidism patients were newly diagnosed, were aged 18 to 65 years, and had a disease duration under 2 months. Anyone with other autoimmune diseases, uncontrolled infections, pregnancy or lactation was excluded from the study. Diagnosis was based on clinical symptoms, serum thyroxine, TRAb, thyroid ultrasound and orbital computed tomography. Using Ficoll-Paque density gradient centrifugation, PBMCs were isolated from less than 11 ml of fresh peripheral blood. Trizol reagent was used to extract the total RNA, and its quality was then checked on an Agilent 2100 Bioanalyzer. The germline V gene sets CDR1 to SGHRS and CDR2 to YFSETQ. A distance of 15 bases separates the germline ends of V and J, which lose 2 bases and 9 bases respectively. Taken from cysteine to phenylalanine, the CDR3 has 15 residues. Just the 45-base CDR3 DNA is kept, in frame starting at base 1.

This clonotype was detected ten times or more. The target of this receptor is not known. No base-level quality is on record; no much larger clone is a single base apart. This receptor was obtained from a woman aged 18-29 years with stable Graves' hyperthyroidism. Donor details come from another sample of the same person, matched by shared clones. The V and J segments used are TRBV5-1 and TRBJ1-6, and possibly TRBD1, on 6 matching bases. The material sequenced was peripheral blood. CDR3 region: CASSFNQGIGSPLHF. The sequenced DNA is TGCGCCAGCAGCTTTAATCAGGGGATCGGTTCACCCCTCCACTTT.